These 24 T cell receptor beta chains were all obtained from the same sample, sequenced in a study of blood T cell repertoires in COVID-19. Assay: immunoSEQ multiplex PCR; the TCRdb copy retains only in-frame clones and omits some. The sample carries some 350,000 clones, 80% to 90% recorded once. The sequenced sample consisted of PBMCs or T cells enriched from blood (not recorded which). Source of these receptors: a man aged 18 to 30 who had recovered from COVID-19.

This clone was counted between two and nine times. The chain has TRBV6-2 or TRBV6-3 and TRBJ2-7; weak D call: TRBD1 (6 bases). There are 14 residues in the CDR3. The germline V and J ends were trimmed by 2 bases and 3 bases, with 11 bases remaining between them. Germline CDR1 MNHEY, CDR2 SVGEGT. CDR3 sequence (DNA): TGTGCCAGCAGTTACACAAGGGACAACTACGAGCAGTACTTC. It encodes CASSYTRDNYEQYF.

V and J are TRBV27 and TRBJ1-6; D is perhaps TRBD1 (6 bases). Germline CDR1 is MNHEY and CDR2 is SMNVEV (reference sequence). V was clipped by 2 bases and J by 9 bases, with 11 bases between them. This CDR3 contains 14 residues. Here the CDR3 reads CASSLGGESSPLHF. The CDR3 region has the DNA TGTGCCAGCAGTTTAGGGGGCGAGAGTTCACCCCTCCACTTT.

The chain employs TRBV2 and TRBJ2-5, with 11 positions matching TRBD2. Germline V CDR1 and CDR2: SNHLY, FYNNEI. The ends lost 5 bases at V and 7 bases at J; junction bases unmatched: 18. This CDR3 spans 18 amino acids. CDR3 DNA sequence: TGTGCCAGCAGTCCCCAAGTAGCGGGGGGGCCTTGGCTTAGGACCCAGTACTTC. It encodes CASSPQVAGGPWLRTQYF.

This chain joins TRBV13 and TRBJ2-3, with 7 bases matching TRBD1. J gave up 2 bases and V 0 bases, and 8 bases lay outside the gene matches. CDR3 length: 17 residues. Germline CDR1 and CDR2: PRHDT and FYEKMQ (reference sequence). For the CDR3, the DNA is TGTGCCAGCAGCTTAGGCCGGAAGGGGGCGAACACAGATACGCAGTATTTT. Its translation is CASSLGRKGANTDTQYF.

The rearrangement links TRBV15 to TRBJ2-7, with unresolved D. The germline V gene has CDR1 LNHNV and CDR2 YYDKDF (reference sequence). This CDR3 has 13 residues. V was shortened by 1 base and J by 6 bases, with 10 bases between the two germline ends. CDR3 region: CATSRVYLGEQYF. In nucleotides, the CDR3 is TGTGCCACCAGCAGAGTTTATCTCGGCGAGCAGTACTTC.

This chain links TRBV7-2 with TRBJ1-4; 7 nucleotides align to TRBD1. Per germline, CDR1 SGHTA and CDR2 FQGNSA. CDR3 length: 15 residues. Trimming removed 5 bases from V and 4 bases from J; junction bases left unmatched: 7. The CDR3 here is CASSGRQGVNEKLFF. In DNA, the CDR3 is TGTGCCAGCAGCGGCCGACAGGGTGTTAATGAAAAACTGTTTTTT.

V and J are TRBV3-1 (or the pseudogene TRBV3-2) and TRBJ1-2; 11 bases map to TRBD1. Germline CDR1 and CDR2: LGHDT and YNNKEL (reference sequence). CDR3 length equals 17 residues. The ends lost 4 bases at V and 8 bases at J; junction bases unmatched: 15. The CDR3 region is CASSLLPGTGGKGGYTF. The CDR3 bases are TGTGCCAGCAGCCTTCTTCCCGGGACAGGGGGGAAAGGGGGCTACACCTTC.

The chain links TRBV24-1 to TRBJ2-1; TRBD2 is a possible D gene (5 bases). The germline V gene has CDR1 KGHDR and CDR2 SFDVKD. CDR3 length: 16 amino acids. V gave up 3 bases and J gave up 3 bases, with 14 bases separating them. Here the CDR3 reads CATSDPRAGHYNEQFF. In DNA form, the CDR3 reads TGTGCCACCAGTGATCCGCGGGCCGGGCACTACAATGAGCAGTTCTTC.

This clone appeared a single time. The genes are TRBV27 and TRBJ2-7; the D gene is possibly TRBD1 (5 bases). The CDR3 runs to 17 residues. CDR1 and CDR2 from the germline V gene are MNHEY and SMNVEV (reference sequence). Deletions cut 1 base from V and 2 bases from J, with 18 bases between. For the CDR3, the DNA is TGTGCCAGCAGTTTATACGGACAAGGGGATCCCGCCTACGAGCAGTACTTC. Protein product: CASSLYGQGDPAYEQYF.

This chain connects TRBV6-5 to TRBJ2-2, with TRBD1 identical over 7 bases. Germline CDR1 and CDR2: MNHEY and SVGAGI. The CDR3 sequence is 14 residues long. The J segment lost 1 base and the V segment lost 6 bases, leaving 2 bases of the junction unmatched. CDR3 amino acids: CASSWTGNTGELFF. DNA of the CDR3: TGTGCCAGCAGCTGGACAGGGAACACCGGGGAGCTGTTTTTT.

The chain uses TRBV5-1 and TRBJ2-7; 9 nucleotides match TRBD1. Trimming removed 4 bases from V and 0 bases from J; junction bases left unmatched: 5. CDR1 SGHRS and CDR2 YFSETQ come from the germline V gene. The CDR3 covers 15 residues. CDR3 in amino acids: CASSAGQGDSYEQYF. CDR3 in DNA: TGCGCCAGCAGCGCGGGACAGGGAGACTCCTACGAGCAGTACTTC.

The chain recombines TRBV4-1 with TRBJ2-2; 9 nucleotides align to TRBD1. The CDR3 is 15 amino acids. V lost 6 bases to trimming and J lost 7 bases; unmatched junction nucleotides: 9. Germline lookup yields CDR1 MGHRA and CDR2 YSYEKL. The DNA for the CDR3 is TGCGCCAGCAGACCACCGGGACAGGGTGACGGGGAGCTGTTTTTT. Protein sequence: CASRPPGQGDGELFF.

CDR3 loop: CASSQVGRNSPLHF. In nucleotides, the CDR3 is TGTGCCAGCAGCCAAGTGGGGCGGAATTCACCCCTCCACTTT. The chain has TRBV14 and TRBJ1-6, with D perhaps TRBD1 (5 bases). Trimming left V 1 base short and J 7 bases short, with 8 bases between. The CDR3 has 14 amino acids. CDR1 and CDR2 from the germline V gene are SGHDN and FVKESK.

The V call is TRBV2, the J call TRBJ1-2, with a weak D call TRBD1 (6 bases). This CDR3 has 16 residues. V dropped 7 bases and J dropped 4 bases, with 22 bases sitting between them. Germline V gene sequence: CDR1 SNHLY, CDR2 FYNNEI. The DNA of the CDR3 is TGTGCCAGCATTTCCCGTACAGGGAGGGGGATCTATGGCTACACCTTC. This translates into CASISRTGRGIYGYTF.

The V call is TRBV7-3, the J call TRBJ2-7; 8 nucleotides align to TRBD1. The V gene's germline CDR1 is SGHTA and CDR2 FQGTGA. Trimming at V came to 1 base and at J to 5 bases, leaving 1 base not matched to a gene. This CDR3 has 13 amino acids. The CDR3 DNA sequence: TGTGCCAGCAGCTTAAACAGGGGGGACGAGCAGTACTTC. Translation gives CASSLNRGDEQYF.

The rearrangement links TRBV27 to TRBJ2-5; 12 bases are shared with TRBD2. Germline V CDR1 and CDR2: MNHEY, SMNVEV (reference sequence). Germline trimming cut 5 bases from V and 4 bases from J; bases unmatched to any gene: 8. The CDR3 loop spans 16 amino acids. CDR3 sequence: CASSRASGRAGETQYF. CDR3 DNA: TGTGCCAGCAGTCGGGCTAGCGGGAGGGCCGGAGAGACCCAGTACTTC.

The chain is built from TRBV27 and TRBJ2-3; D is undetermined. The length of the CDR3 is 14 residues. The germline V gene has CDR1 MNHEY and CDR2 SMNVEV (reference sequence). Trimming pared 3 bases from V and 2 bases from J, leaving 9 bases between. In DNA form, the CDR3 reads TGTGCCAGCAGTTTCCGTTCCCTCACAGATACGCAGTATTTT. Its translation: CASSFRSLTDTQYF.

The chain links TRBV7-9 to TRBJ2-3; D is unclear. The V gene lost 2 bases and the J gene lost 6 bases, with 9 bases spanning the gap. The germline gives CDR1 SEHNR, CDR2 FQNEAQ (reference sequence). The CDR3 sequence is 13 residues long. The CDR3 DNA sequence: TGTGCCAGCAGCTTATATACGGTGGATACGCAGTATTTT. Encoded protein: CASSLYTVDTQYF.

This sequence joins TRBV7-9 and TRBJ1-2, with D maybe TRBD1 (5 bases). The germline CDR1 and CDR2 sequences are SEHNR and FQNEAQ (reference sequence). CDR3 length equals 15 residues. V was pared by 1 base and J by 5 bases, with 14 bases between. The CDR3 sequence: CASSLVARGRYGYTF. The CDR3 DNA sequence: TGTGCCAGCAGCTTAGTGGCACGGGGGAGGTATGGCTACACCTTC. Full variable domain (remainder filled in from reference TRBV7-9 and TRBJ1-2): DTGVSQNPRHKITKRGQNVTFRCDPISEHNRLYWYRQTLGQGPEFLTYFQNEAQLEKSRLLSDRFSAERPKGSFSTLEIQRTEQGDSAMYLCASSLVARGRYGYTFGSGTRLTVV.

This chain uses TRBV4-3 with TRBJ2-7; the D is unclear. The CDR3 is 14 amino acids. Germline CDR1 reads LGHNA; CDR2 reads YSLEER. V was trimmed by 1 base and J by 2 bases, leaving 9 bases between them. The CDR3 protein is CASSQVAPTYEQYF. CDR3 DNA sequence: TGCGCCAGCAGCCAAGTGGCCCCCACCTACGAGCAGTACTTC.

CDR3 protein: CASSLVQRDWRDYNEQFF. CDR3 nucleotides: TGTGCCAGCAGCTTAGTTCAGCGGGATTGGCGGGACTACAATGAGCAGTTCTTC. This sequence joins TRBV7-9 and TRBJ2-1; TRBD2 agrees at 7 bases. The V gene's germline CDR1 is SEHNR and CDR2 FQNEAQ (reference sequence). The CDR3 has 18 residues. The V and J ends lost 1 base and 3 bases, in that order; junction bases with no gene match: 12.

This clone is a singleton in its sample. This sequence joins TRBV7-2 and TRBJ2-3, with 12 positions matching TRBD2. V lost 2 bases to trimming and J lost 4 bases; unmatched junction nucleotides: 4. CDR3 length: 16 amino acids. Germline V gene lookup returns CDR1 SGHTA and CDR2 FQGNSA. The CDR3 loop is CASSLLAGGIADTQYF. CDR3 nucleotides: TGTGCCAGCAGCTTACTAGCGGGAGGGATTGCAGATACGCAGTATTTT.

The rearrangement joins TRBV9 to TRBJ2-1, with 8 bases that match TRBD2. CDR1 SGDLS and CDR2 YYNGEE come from the germline V gene. The CDR3 loop spans 16 amino acids. J was trimmed by 7 bases and V by 4 bases; bases with no gene match: 13. The DNA for the CDR3 is TGTGCCAGCAGCCCCCCGGGGGGGAGGGCCTTAAATGAGCAGTTCTTC. Translated: CASSPPGGRALNEQFF.

The chain uses TRBV11-2 and TRBJ1-1; the match to TRBD1 covers 11 bases. Germline trimming cut 0 bases from V and 14 bases from J; bases unmatched to any gene: 8. Per the germline V gene, CDR1 is SGHAT and CDR2 is FQNNGV. The CDR3 has 14 amino acids. The CDR3 loop is CASSLDRGQGGIFF. The CDR3 nucleotides read TGTGCCAGCAGCTTAGATCGGGGACAGGGGGGCATATTCTTT. Combining the CDR3 with reference TRBV11-2 and TRBJ1-1 gives the whole variable domain EAGVAQSPRYKIIEKRQSVAFWCNPISGHATLYWYQQILGQGPKLLIQFQNNGVVDDSQLPKDRFSAERLKGVDSTLKIQPAKLEDSAVYLCASSLDRGQGGIFFGQGTRLTVV.